Following are 11 T cell receptor beta chains from one sample sequenced in a study of spatial heterogeneity in lung cancer. From the 5' RACE reads, TCRdb called clonotypes with MiXCR, one entry per CDR3 protein. The sample carries roughly 120,000 distinct CDR3 sequences, less than 15% recorded once. Time point meaning: blood at routine non-recurrence follow-up after resection. Whole RNA from tumor, nontumor lung or frozen PBMC was sequenced unsorted. Material: PBMCs, obtained at follow-up. These receptors were obtained from a male donor with early-stage non-small cell lung cancer.

This clonotype was detected a few times. The genes are TRBV20-1 and TRBJ1-1; D not resolved. The CDR3 spans 15 residues. V was shortened by 0 bases and J by 0 bases, with 11 bases between the two germline ends. The V gene's germline CDR1 is DFQATT and CDR2 SNEGSKA (reference sequence). The DNA for the CDR3 is TGCAGTGCTAGAGATTTCGGCAGCCTGAACACTGAAGCTTTCTTT. Translating gives CSARDFGSLNTEAFF.

This clonotype came up a few times. The chain couples TRBV7-2 to TRBJ2-7; D perhaps matches TRBD2 (5 bases). The CDR3 has 13 amino acids. Germline-derived CDR1 and CDR2 are SGHTA and FQGNSA. V dropped 6 bases and J dropped 5 bases, with 14 bases sitting between them. The CDR3 DNA reads as TGTGCCAGCAGGCCAGCCGCGGGCGACGAGCAGTACTTC. It yields the protein CASRPAAGDEQYF.

CDR3 residues: CASSLIQGEAFF. The DNA of the CDR3 is TGTGCCAGCAGCTTAATACAGGGGGAAGCTTTCTTT. The chain recombines TRBV7-9 with TRBJ1-1; 7 bases line up with TRBD1. Germline V lookup: CDR1 SEHNR, CDR2 FQNEAQ (reference sequence). The junction had 2 bases not matched to a gene; V was cut back by 2 bases and J by 8 bases. This CDR3 contains 12 residues.

The chain uses TRBV6-5 and TRBJ1-5, with 9 positions matching TRBD1. The CDR3 consists of 14 residues. Germline values: CDR1 MNHEY, CDR2 SVGAGI. V shed 10 bases, J shed 3 bases, and the junction held 7 bases outside the gene matches. The chain's CDR3 is CANRRTGANQPQHF. The CDR3 bases are TGTGCCAACAGGCGGACAGGGGCCAATCAGCCCCAGCATTTT.

The chain uses TRBV11-2 and TRBJ1-2; tentatively, D is TRBD1 (5 bases). V lost 1 base, J lost 4 bases, and 10 bases lay in between. Germline CDR1 and CDR2: SGHAT and FQNNGV. The CDR3 has 14 residues. The CDR3 coding sequence is TGTGCCAGCAGCTTAGCGGGGGTCGGCTATGGCTACACCTTC. It is translated as CASSLAGVGYGYTF.

V gene TRBV27 combines with J gene TRBJ1-2, with 12 bases fitting TRBD1. Germline CDR1 and CDR2: MNHEY and SMNVEV (reference sequence). V shed 5 bases, J shed 7 bases, and the junction held 20 bases outside the gene matches. The CDR3 has 19 amino acids. For the CDR3, the DNA is TGTGCCAGCAGTGCCAACCGGGACAGGGGGCTCTTTTCCCAGTTTGGCTACACCTTC. Residues: CASSANRDRGLFSQFGYTF.

The chain combines TRBV6-2 or TRBV6-3 with TRBJ2-1, with D possibly called TRBD1 or TRBD2 (5 bases each). Between the trimmed V and J ends, which lost 0 bases and 7 bases, there was a span of 13 bases. There are 15 residues in the CDR3. Per the germline V gene, CDR1 is MNHEY and CDR2 is SVGEGT. This chain's CDR3 is CASSYSTGRGNEQFF. In DNA, the CDR3 is TGTGCCAGCAGTTACTCGACGGGACGAGGAAATGAGCAGTTCTTC.

This clonotype was recorded a few times. The rearrangement joins TRBV3-1 to TRBJ2-3; D is unresolved. The CDR3 is 13 amino acids. CDR1 is LGHDT and CDR2 is YNNKEL in the germline V gene (reference sequence). V dropped 2 bases and J dropped 2 bases, with 5 bases sitting between them. The CDR3 DNA follows: TGTGCCAGCAGCCAACGCGACACAGATACGCAGTATTTT. Translating it yields CASSQRDTDTQYF.

The table lists this clonotype with a count of one. Germline is not matched at one junction end, which may reflect a read error. J is TRBJ2-2 and V is TRBV3-1; tentatively, D is TRBD2 (6 bases). CDR1 LGHDT and CDR2 YNNKEL come from the germline V gene (reference sequence). CDR3 length equals 14 residues. Here the CDR3 DNA reads TGTGCCAGTAGCCGTAGTGGCGGGAACGGGGAGCTGTTTTTT. It translates to CASSRSGGNGELFF.

This clonotype was found a few times. The rearrangement joins TRBV12-3 or TRBV12-4 to TRBJ1-1; perhaps TRBD1 as D (6 bases). Trimming stripped 5 bases from V and 4 bases from J, with 17 bases between. This CDR3 contains 15 residues. The CDR3 DNA follows: TGTGCCAGCAGTCCTCGACAGGCTGGCCGCACTGAAGCTTTCTTT. It yields the protein CASSPRQAGRTEAFF.

The V gene is TRBV7-2, the J gene TRBJ2-1; D call uncertain. In germline, CDR1 is SGHTA, CDR2 FQGNSA. V was shortened by 5 bases and J by 10 bases, with 15 bases between the two germline ends. This CDR3 comprises 13 residues. CDR3 in amino acids: CASSPAALGEQFF. For the CDR3, the DNA is TGTGCCAGCAGCCCTGCTGCCCTTGGGGAGCAGTTCTTC.